This T cell receptor (beta chain) originates from a study of blood T cell repertoires in COVID-19. The overall study: Acute and convalescent COVID-19 specimens originated in the United States, Italy and Spain.

V lost 7 bases and J lost 8, with 17 bases in between. The CDR3 is made up of 13 amino acids. Germline assignment: CDR1 SNHLY and CDR2 FYNNEI. Original data processing: Counts of nucleated cells, estimated from reference gene primer amplification, were obtained. Libraries were prepared by immunoSEQ multiplex PCR; TCRdb keeps only in-frame clonotypes and omits some of them. V, J and clone size are those of that table, while D and trimming were read from the DNA. The sample lists about 160,000 clones; 85% to 90% were seen once. This clone occurred a few times. The material sequenced was peripheral blood. The origin of this receptor is a woman in her seventies with acute or convalescent COVID-19. The chain is built from TRBV2 and TRBJ1-1; the D gene is possibly TRBD1 (6 bases). CDR3 region: CASTEEWGPEAFF. The CDR3 coding sequence is TGTGCCAGCACCGAAGAGTGGGGGCCCGAAGCTTTCTTT.